The T cell receptor beta chain described here comes from a study of OX40 agonist ivuxolimab in advanced cancers. For the study at large: Dose-escalation patients' cancers were hepatocellular carcinoma, melanoma, renal cell or head and neck cancer. Study results and caveats: CD4+ and CD8+ T cells in blood underwent clonal expansion by week 6 at 0.1 to 3.0 mg/kg. Expansion of clones was among the lowest in partial responders at 0.1-3.0 mg/kg.

Germline CDR1 and CDR2: SGHVS and FQNEAQ. The CDR3 totals 15 residues. Trimming shortened V by 1 base and J by 14 bases, and 23 bases separated the two germline ends. Concerning this clone: Antigen specificity is unknown.

Profiling relied on immunoSEQ multiplex PCR, and the TCRdb table lists in-frame clones only, not all of them. The sample consists of about 74,000 clones, 85% to 95% of them appearing once. This TCR was recovered from an adult with an advanced solid tumor such as melanoma, head and neck, liver or kidney cancer. The chain combines TRBV7-8 with TRBJ1-2, with unresolved D. The specimen was CD4+ or CD8+ T cells sorted from blood, collected in a trial of the OX40 agonist ivuxolimab. The DNA for the CDR3 is TGTGCCAGCAGCTTAGATAGTATGAGCGTGGATTCGCGTACCTTC. Translating it yields CASSLDSMSVDSRTF.